The 21 T cell receptor beta chains below were found in one sample sequenced in a study of T cell responses to AZD1222 COVID-19 vaccine. Libraries were prepared by immunoSEQ multiplex PCR; TCRdb keeps only in-frame clonotypes and omits some of them. The sample includes 150,000 or so clones, 85% to 95% seen only once; the top ten take 4% to 5.5%. Sequences were derived from peripheral blood, sampled 28 days after the second AZD1222 dose. Receptors originate from an adult who received the AZD1222 COVID-19 vaccine.

The chain uses TRBV5-5 and TRBJ2-5; 12 positions agree with TRBD2. The CDR3 is 16 amino acids. CDR1 is SGHKS, CDR2 YYEKEE, per germline (reference sequence). The J segment lost 5 bases and the V segment lost 3 bases, leaving 8 bases of the junction unmatched. CDR3 DNA sequence: TGTGCCAGCAGCTCTGCTAGCGGGAGGGACTTTGAGACCCAGTACTTC. Translated: CASSSASGRDFETQYF.

This clone was seen a handful of times. This sequence joins TRBV4-2 and TRBJ2-7; 10 nucleotides align to TRBD2. Germline loops: CDR1 LGHNA, CDR2 YNFKEQ. This CDR3 has 15 residues. V was clipped by 0 bases and J by 5 bases; unmatched bases: 4. CDR3 residues: CASSQDMGTSDEQYF. CDR3 in DNA: TGTGCCAGCAGCCAAGATATGGGGACTAGCGACGAGCAGTACTTC.

The genes are TRBV3-1 (or the pseudogene TRBV3-2) and TRBJ2-3; TRBD2 matches 8 bases. CDR1 is LGHDT, CDR2 YNNKEL, per germline (reference sequence). CDR3 length equals 15 residues. V gave up 3 bases and J gave up 3 bases; unmatched junction bases: 5. The CDR3 DNA sequence: TGTGCCAGCAGCCACGGGGGCGGGAGGACAGATACGCAGTATTTT. Translation: CASSHGGGRTDTQYF.

The V and J genes are TRBV30 and TRBJ2-3; possible D gene TRBD1, 5 bases. The V end lost 4 bases, the J end lost 3 bases, and 11 bases lay between the germline ends. Germline V gene lookup returns CDR1 GTSNPN and CDR2 SVGIG (reference sequence). The CDR3 spans 13 residues. The DNA for the CDR3 is TGTGCCTGGAACTACAGGTTAACAGATACGCAGTATTTT. Translated: CAWNYRLTDTQYF.

The V gene is TRBV28, the J gene TRBJ2-7, with 9 nucleotides matching TRBD1. The CDR3 consists of 15 residues. V lost 3 bases to trimming and J lost 7 bases; unmatched junction nucleotides: 10. CDR1 MDHEN and CDR2 SYDVKM come from the germline V gene. For the CDR3, the DNA is TGTGCCAGCAGTTTGCCCCCGGGACAGGGAGGGGAGCAGTACTTC. Amino acids: CASSLPPGQGGEQYF. The variable domain in full, completed from reference TRBV28 and TRBJ2-7, reads DVKVTQSSRYLVKRTGEKVFLECVQDMDHENMFWYRQDPGLGLRLIYFSYDVKMKEKGDIPEGYSVSREKKERFSLILESASTNQTSMYLCASSLPPGQGGEQYFGPGTRLTVT.

This chain connects TRBV4-1 to TRBJ1-2; D may be TRBD1 (5 bases). Germline assignment: CDR1 MGHRA and CDR2 YSYEKL. There are 14 residues in the CDR3. V lost 1 base, J lost 4 bases, and 10 bases lay in between. The DNA for the CDR3 is TGCGCCAGCAGCCAAGGAGGGGTTAGCTATGGCTACACCTTC. Translated: CASSQGGVSYGYTF.

This chain joins TRBV7-2 and TRBJ1-1; 9 nucleotides line up with TRBD1. From germline, CDR1 is SGHTA and CDR2 FQGNSA. The CDR3 is made up of 15 amino acids. V shed 5 bases, J shed 5 bases, and the junction held 9 bases outside the gene matches. The DNA of the CDR3 is TGTGCCAGCAGCCAACAGGGGGCGTGGGTTACTGAAGCTTTCTTT. It specifies CASSQQGAWVTEAFF.

This chain uses TRBV19 with TRBJ2-2, with D uncertain. Germline V gene lookup returns CDR1 LNHDA and CDR2 SQIVND (reference sequence). Trimming removed 7 bases at V and 1 base at J, with 16 bases between. This CDR3 is built from 16 residues. CDR3 nucleotides: TGTGCCAGTACTCACCCCACCCTAGTGAACACCGGGGAGCTGTTTTTT. This encodes CASTHPTLVNTGELFF.

The table lists this clone with a count of one. The chain carries TRBV28 and TRBJ1-2; D remains unclear. The ends were cut back, 6 bases at V and 5 bases at J, with 13 bases in the middle. The CDR3 spans 13 residues. Germline lookup yields CDR1 MDHEN and CDR2 SYDVKM. This CDR3 is CASRNYREYGYTF. The CDR3 coding sequence is TGTGCCAGCAGGAACTATAGGGAGTATGGCTACACCTTC.

This clone was seen only once. This chain uses TRBV7-2 with TRBJ2-2; 8 nucleotides line up with TRBD2. Germline V lookup: CDR1 SGHTA, CDR2 FQGNSA. The CDR3 runs 16 residues. Trimming at V came to 4 bases and at J to 5 bases, leaving 9 bases not matched to a gene. CDR3 in amino acids: CASSSTGTRGTGELFF. The CDR3 coding sequence is TGTGCCAGCAGCTCGACCGGGACTAGGGGGACCGGGGAGCTGTTTTTT.

The chain combines TRBV6-5 with TRBJ1-4, with a weak D call TRBD1 (6 bases). With 6 bases removed from V and 2 bases from J, the gap between germline ends came to 13 bases. Germline-derived CDR1 and CDR2 are MNHEY and SVGAGI. This CDR3 spans 15 amino acids. Here the CDR3 DNA reads TGTGCCAGCAGCGGCCAGGGGATGACTAATGAAAAACTGTTTTTT. Its protein product is CASSGQGMTNEKLFF.

This clone came up once. This chain connects TRBV2 to TRBJ2-5, with 11 bases matching TRBD1. V trimming: 5 bases; J trimming: 2 bases; junction bases outside the gene matches: 4. Germline V gene sequence: CDR1 SNHLY, CDR2 FYNNEI. The CDR3 totals 15 residues. Here the CDR3 DNA reads TGTGCCAGCAGTCCGGACAGGGGGCGGCAAGAGACCCAGTACTTC. Amino acids: CASSPDRGRQETQYF.

This chain links TRBV6-5 with TRBJ1-3; a weak D match, TRBD1 (6 bases). This CDR3 is 14 amino acids long. Germline loops: CDR1 MNHEY, CDR2 SVGAGI. Trimming cost V 5 bases and J 4 bases, with 12 bases left between them. The CDR3 here is CASSLQGTGNTIYF. DNA for the CDR3: TGTGCCAGCAGTCTACAGGGCACCGGAAACACCATATATTTT.

This chain joins TRBV25-1 and TRBJ2-1; D could derive from TRBD1 or TRBD2 (5 bases each). Trimming took off 5 bases at V and 15 bases at J, with 14 bases between the two ends. CDR3 length equals 11 residues. Germline values: CDR1 MGHDK, CDR2 SYGVNS. Here the CDR3 reads CASSLGDQMFF. CDR3 DNA: TGTGCCAGCAGTTTGGGGGACCAGATGTTCTTC.

The chain uses TRBV7-6 and TRBJ2-7; D is possibly TRBD1 or TRBD2 (5 bases each). This CDR3 is built from 14 residues. CDR1 and CDR2 from the germline V gene are SGHVS and FNYEAQ. V shed 1 base and J shed 2 bases, with 9 bases lying between them. CDR3 in DNA: TGTGCCAGCAGCTTAGTAGGGACCCCCTACGAGCAGTACTTC. Translated: CASSLVGTPYEQYF. The full variable domain, completed using reference TRBV7-6 and TRBJ2-7, is GAGVSQSPRYKVTKRGQDVALRCDPISGHVSLYWYRQALGQGPEFLTYFNYEAQQDKSGLPNDRFSAERPEGSISTLTIQRTEQRDSAMYRCASSLVGTPYEQYFGPGTRLTVT.

This clone was counted between two and nine times. This rearrangement joins TRBV7-9 to TRBJ2-3; 10 bases align to TRBD1. Per germline, CDR1 SEHNR and CDR2 FQNEAQ (reference sequence). The CDR3 extends over 13 amino acids. The V segment lost 8 bases and the J segment 9 bases; nucleotides outside the gene matches: 8. The CDR3 loop reads CASGGTGVETQYF. CDR3 nucleotides: TGTGCCAGCGGAGGGACAGGGGTCGAGACGCAGTATTTT.

The rearrangement joins TRBV18 to TRBJ1-1; D is unresolved. Trimming cost V 4 bases and J 0 bases, with 12 bases left between them. The CDR3 has 15 residues. Germline CDR1 is KGHSH and CDR2 is LQKENI. The CDR3 region is CASSLLGSMNTEAFF. The CDR3 region has the DNA TGTGCCAGCTCACTCCTTGGTTCCATGAACACTGAAGCTTTCTTT.

V gene TRBV19 combines with J gene TRBJ2-1; TRBD2 matches 9 bases. With 3 bases clipped from V and 6 bases from J, the junction kept 6 bases outside the gene matches. The germline V gene encodes CDR1 LNHDA and CDR2 SQIVND (reference sequence). The CDR3 totals 15 residues. The CDR3 DNA sequence: TGTGCCAGTAGTATTCTCGGCGGGAGGGCCAATGAGCAGTTCTTC. This codes for CASSILGGRANEQFF. The full variable domain, its missing parts supplied by reference TRBV19 and TRBJ2-1, is DGGITQSPKYLFRKEGQNVTLSCEQNLNHDAMYWYRQDPGQGLRLIYYSQIVNDFQKGDIAEGYSVSREKKESFPLTVTSAQKNPTAFYLCASSILGGRANEQFFGPGTRLTVL.

The chain carries TRBV9 and TRBJ2-1; 8 bases align to TRBD1. J lost 4 bases, V lost 3 bases, and 3 bases had no gene match. CDR1 SGDLS and CDR2 YYNGEE come from the germline V gene. The CDR3 consists of 14 residues. In nucleotides, the CDR3 is TGTGCCAGCAGCGCAGGACAGGGTTACAATGAGCAGTTCTTC. Translated: CASSAGQGYNEQFF.

Regarding this clone: One end of the junction is discordant with germline, which a read error may explain. The rearrangement joins TRBV2 to TRBJ1-2; 7 bases match TRBD1. Germline CDR1 and CDR2: SNHLY and FYNNEI. The CDR3 covers 15 residues. CDR3 protein: CASSAWIGQGDGYTF. The CDR3 coding sequence is TGTGCCAGCAGTGCTTGGATAGGGCAGGGGGATGGCTACACCTTT.

The chain uses TRBV4-3 and TRBJ1-6; D possibly corresponds to TRBD1 (6 bases). The CDR3 contains 15 residues. V lost 0 bases and J 10 bases, leaving 13 bases between the germline ends. Per germline, CDR1 LGHNA and CDR2 YSLEER. CDR3 DNA sequence: TGCGCCAGCAGCCAAGATTACAGGGTGACCTCACCCCTCCACTTT. This encodes CASSQDYRVTSPLHF.